Below are 24 T cell receptor beta chains sequenced from a single sample in a study of blood T cell repertoires in COVID-19. Sequencing was performed with immunoSEQ multiplex PCR; in TCRdb, only in-frame clones are kept and a portion is missing. The sample records 250,000 or so clones, 87% being singletons. Source material: peripheral blood. Receptor source: a woman aged 40 to 50 who had recovered from COVID-19.

J is TRBJ1-2 and V is TRBV12-3 or TRBV12-4; 9 nucleotides match TRBD1. J gave up 4 bases and V 10 bases, and 7 bases lay outside the gene matches. CDR3 length equals 13 residues. The DNA of the CDR3 is TGTGCCACCGTCCCGGGACAGGGCTATGGCTACACCTTC. The encoded protein is CATVPGQGYGYTF.

The chain uses TRBV27 and TRBJ2-7; 8 bases fit TRBD1. The CDR3 consists of 12 residues. Germline V gives CDR1 MNHEY, CDR2 SMNVEV (reference sequence). Losses at the gene ends were 8 bases for V and 5 bases for J; bases not matched to a gene: 5. CDR3 in DNA: TGTGCCAGCGGGACAGGTCACCACGAGCAGTACTTC. As protein: CASGTGHHEQYF.

The rearrangement joins TRBV3-1 (or the pseudogene TRBV3-2) to TRBJ2-5, with TRBD1 matching 10 bases. Germline trimming cut 3 bases from V and 5 bases from J; bases unmatched to any gene: 9. Per germline, CDR1 LGHDT and CDR2 YNNKEL (reference sequence). The length of the CDR3 is 16 residues. The CDR3 coding sequence is TGTGCCAGCAGCCAGAGCCCGGGACAGGGGACCGAGACCCAGTACTTC. Protein: CASSQSPGQGTETQYF.

This chain connects TRBV28 to TRBJ2-7; 9 positions match TRBD1. The CDR3 sequence is 14 residues long. CDR1 and CDR2 from the germline V gene are MDHEN and SYDVKM. V dropped 4 bases and J dropped 4; count of bases not matched to a gene: 5. The CDR3 reads CASSSPGQGYEQYF. The CDR3 DNA reads as TGTGCCAGCAGTTCTCCGGGACAGGGTTACGAGCAGTACTTC.

The chain joins TRBV5-5 to TRBJ2-1; 9 bases agree with TRBD2. The germline gives CDR1 SGHKS, CDR2 YYEKEE (reference sequence). V lost 1 base to trimming and J lost 5 bases; unmatched junction nucleotides: 13. The CDR3 loop spans 18 amino acids. CDR3 nucleotide sequence: TGTGCCAGCAGCTTGAACCCTTATATAGCGGGGGTAGACAATGAGCAGTTCTTC. Translated: CASSLNPYIAGVDNEQFF.

V and J are TRBV30 and TRBJ1-2, with D hard to call. V gave up 1 base and J gave up 1 base, with 4 bases separating them. CDR3 length: 12 residues. Germline CDR1 GTSNPN, CDR2 SVGIG (reference sequence). CDR3 region: CAWSELNYGYTF. CDR3 coding DNA: TGTGCCTGGAGTGAGCTTAACTATGGCTACACCTTC.

The genes are TRBV5-1 and TRBJ1-2, with D hard to call. The CDR3 is 14 residues long. The V end lost 1 base, the J end lost 3 bases, and 10 bases lay between the germline ends. Germline assignment: CDR1 SGHRS and CDR2 YFSETQ. CDR3 coding DNA: TGCGCCAGCAGCTTGTTTTCCATTGACTATGGCTACACCTTC. Translating it yields CASSLFSIDYGYTF.

The rearrangement uses TRBV5-1 and TRBJ2-5; TRBD1 is a possible D gene (6 bases). Germline CDR1 SGHRS, CDR2 YFSETQ. The CDR3 contains 16 residues. With 4 bases removed from V and 1 base from J, the gap between germline ends came to 17 bases. CDR3 region: CASSLPRGTVQETQYF. For the CDR3, the DNA is TGCGCCAGCAGCCTTCCCAGGGGTACGGTCCAAGAGACCCAGTACTTC. Full variable domain (outside the CDR3, taken from reference TRBV5-1 and TRBJ2-5): KAGVTQTPRYLIKTRGQQVTLSCSPISGHRSVSWYQQTPGQGLQFLFEYFSETQRNKGNFPGRFSGRQFSNSRSEMNVSTLELGDSALYLCASSLPRGTVQETQYFGPGTRLLVL.

V and J are TRBV5-4 and TRBJ1-2; possibly TRBD1 for D (6 bases). Trimming cost V 1 base and J 4 bases, with 14 bases left between them. Germline loops: CDR1 SGHNT, CDR2 YYREEE (reference sequence). This CDR3 has 15 amino acids. The CDR3 loop reads CASSLSRGLGYGYTF. The CDR3 DNA reads TGTGCCAGCAGCTTGAGCAGGGGCCTGGGCTATGGCTACACCTTC.

The rearrangement uses TRBV24-1 and TRBJ1-2; 11 bases are shared with TRBD1. The CDR3 spans 16 residues. Germline V gene sequence: CDR1 KGHDR, CDR2 SFDVKD. V was clipped by 2 bases and J by 4 bases; unmatched bases: 5. The DNA of the CDR3 is TGTGCCACCAGTGATTCACGGACAGGGGGCGCCTATGGCTACACCTTC. It yields the protein CATSDSRTGGAYGYTF.

The V gene is TRBV6-2 or TRBV6-3, the J gene TRBJ1-2, with a possible D match to TRBD1 (5 bases). This CDR3 has 15 residues. Germline CDR1 MNHEY, CDR2 SVGEGT. The V end lost 4 bases, the J end lost 4 bases, and 16 bases lay between the germline ends. The DNA of the CDR3 is TGTGCCAGCAGTTCAACCAGGGAGGCCGTCTATGGCTACACCTTC. This sequence encodes CASSSTREAVYGYTF.

The chain recombines TRBV7-9 with TRBJ2-1; D is unresolved. Germline V CDR1 and CDR2: SEHNR, FQNEAQ (reference sequence). Trimming removed 3 bases from V and 10 bases from J, with 10 bases in between. CDR3 size: 12 residues. The CDR3: CASSLMTPEQFF. In nucleotides, the CDR3 is TGTGCCAGCAGCTTGATGACTCCCGAGCAGTTCTTC.

This clone was observed once. This chain connects TRBV11-2 to TRBJ2-3; D remains ambiguous. The CDR3 extends over 13 amino acids. V lost 1 base and J lost 7, with 9 bases in between. Germline values: CDR1 SGHAT, CDR2 FQNNGV. The CDR3 region is CASSLVSGNTQYF. The CDR3 DNA sequence: TGTGCCAGCAGCTTAGTGTCTGGCAATACGCAGTATTTT.

The J gene is TRBJ2-3, the V gene TRBV18; tentatively, D is TRBD2 (5 bases). V dropped 6 bases and J dropped 2 bases, with 12 bases sitting between them. The CDR3 sequence is 14 residues long. Germline V CDR1 and CDR2: KGHSH, LQKENI. The CDR3 coding sequence is TGTGCCAGCTCCCAATCGGACTTCACAGATACGCAGTATTTT. Translation gives CASSQSDFTDTQYF.

The V and J genes are TRBV10-3 and TRBJ1-2, with unresolved D. From germline, CDR1 is ENHRY and CDR2 SYGVKD. This CDR3 is built from 13 residues. Trimming took 5 bases from V and 2 from J, leaving 9 bases between them. CDR3 protein: CAISMNRNYGYTF. In DNA form, the CDR3 reads TGTGCCATCAGTATGAACAGAAACTATGGCTACACCTTC.

The V and J genes are TRBV3-1 (or the pseudogene TRBV3-2) and TRBJ2-2; D gene unclear. V lost 1 base and J lost 4, with 10 bases in between. The CDR3 is 15 residues long. Germline-derived CDR1 and CDR2 are LGHDT and YNNKEL (reference sequence). In DNA form, the CDR3 reads TGTGCCAGCAGCCAAGGAGGCAGCCTCACCGGGGAGCTGTTTTTT. Translation gives CASSQGGSLTGELFF.

This rearrangement joins TRBV5-1 to TRBJ1-4; weak D call: TRBD1 (6 bases). Germline CDR1 SGHRS, CDR2 YFSETQ. This CDR3 spans 14 amino acids. With 0 bases removed from V and 8 bases from J, the gap between germline ends came to 11 bases. The CDR3 reads CASSLGDTEEKLFF. CDR3 in DNA: TGCGCCAGCAGCTTGGGGGACACGGAGGAAAAACTGTTTTTT.

The rearrangement uses TRBV5-4 and TRBJ1-1; possibly TRBD1 for D (5 bases). V lost 2 bases and J lost 0, with 11 bases in between. Germline-derived CDR1 and CDR2 are SGHNT and YYREEE (reference sequence). CDR3 length equals 15 residues. The CDR3 DNA follows: TGTGCCAGCAGCTTCTTTGGGGGGATGAACACTGAAGCTTTCTTT. Protein product: CASSFFGGMNTEAFF.

The J gene is TRBJ1-2, the V gene TRBV20-1, with TRBD1 matching over 7 bases. The CDR3 is 10 residues long. Germline assignment: CDR1 DFQATT and CDR2 SNEGSKA (reference sequence). Trimming at V came to 6 bases and at J to 8 bases, leaving 3 bases not matched to a gene. CDR3 in DNA: TGCAGTGCCCCCAGGGGGGGCTACACCTTC. Translating it yields CSAPRGGYTF.

The chain is built from TRBV29-1 and TRBJ2-5; D is possibly TRBD2 (7 bases). The V and J ends lost 6 bases and 7 bases respectively, with 18 bases between them. CDR1 and CDR2 from the germline V gene are SQVTM and ANQGSEA. The CDR3 spans 13 residues. The CDR3 DNA follows: TGCAGCGTGTCTGAAGGGGGGGAAACGACCCAGTACTTC. Translated: CSVSEGGETTQYF. The whole variable domain, filled in from reference TRBV29-1 and TRBJ2-5, reads SAVISQKPSRDICQRGTSLTIQCQVDSQVTMMFWYRQQPGQSLTLIATANQGSEATYESGFVIDKFPISRPNLTFSTLTVSNMSPEDSSIYLCSVSEGGETTQYFGPGTRLLVL.

The V gene is TRBV18, the J gene TRBJ2-3; 8 bases map to TRBD2. The CDR3 covers 13 residues. CDR1 KGHSH and CDR2 LQKENI come from the germline V gene. Trimming at V came to 5 bases and at J to 3 bases, leaving 1 base not matched to a gene. For the CDR3, the DNA is TGTGCCAGCTCAGCTAGCGGGACAGATACGCAGTATTTT. It yields the protein CASSASGTDTQYF.

The chain combines TRBV27 with TRBJ2-1; tentatively, D is TRBD2 (5 bases). Trimming took off 5 bases at V and 5 bases at J, with 16 bases between the two ends. Germline assignment: CDR1 MNHEY and CDR2 SMNVEV (reference sequence). The CDR3 contains 15 residues. CDR3 region: CASSDRPPGNNEQFF. The CDR3 DNA sequence: TGTGCCAGCAGTGATAGGCCCCCCGGGAACAATGAGCAGTTCTTC.

CDR3 protein: CASSYPGTGDQPQHF. The CDR3 coding sequence is TGTGCCAGCAGTTACCCGGGGACAGGGGATCAGCCCCAGCATTTT. The chain couples TRBV6-6 to TRBJ1-5, with TRBD1 matching 10 bases. V was clipped by 2 bases and J by 5 bases; unmatched bases: 3. The germline gives CDR1 MNHNY, CDR2 SVGAGI (reference sequence). This CDR3 is built from 15 residues.

The gene calls are TRBV5-6 and TRBJ1-2; tentatively, D is TRBD1 (6 bases). The CDR3 contains 13 residues. V gave up 4 bases and J gave up 4 bases, with 11 bases separating them. Looked up from germline, CDR1 is SGHDT and CDR2 is YYEEEE. For the CDR3, the DNA is TGTGCCAGCAGCGAAAGACAGGTCTATGGCTACACCTTC. Translating gives CASSERQVYGYTF.